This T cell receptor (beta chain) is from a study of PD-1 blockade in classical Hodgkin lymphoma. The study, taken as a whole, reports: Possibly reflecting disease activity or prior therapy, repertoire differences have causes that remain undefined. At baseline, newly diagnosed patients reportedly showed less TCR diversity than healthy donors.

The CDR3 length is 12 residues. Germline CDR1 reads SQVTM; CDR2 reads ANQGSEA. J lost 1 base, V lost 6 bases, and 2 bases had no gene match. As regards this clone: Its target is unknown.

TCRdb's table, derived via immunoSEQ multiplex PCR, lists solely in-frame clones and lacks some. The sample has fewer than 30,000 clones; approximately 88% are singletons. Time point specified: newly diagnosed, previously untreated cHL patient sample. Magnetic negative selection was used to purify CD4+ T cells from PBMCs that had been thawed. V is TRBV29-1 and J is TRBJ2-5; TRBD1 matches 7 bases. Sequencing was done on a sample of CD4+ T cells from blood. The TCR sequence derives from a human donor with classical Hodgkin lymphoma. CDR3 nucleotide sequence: TGCAGCGTGGGACAGACCCAAGAGACCCAGTACTTC. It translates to CSVGQTQETQYF.